These 10 T cell receptor beta chains share one sample of origin, sequenced in a study of cytomegalovirus exposure and HLA in healthy donors. Some clones are missing from TCRdb's copy, which holds only in-frame ones; the method was immunoSEQ multiplex PCR. This table holds fewer than 300,000 clones, roughly 88% found once. The sequencing sample was made of PBMCs. The source of these receptors is a woman under 30 in good health and CMV-seronegative.

The V call is TRBV5-1, the J call TRBJ2-7; D may be TRBD2 (6 bases). V was cut by 2 bases and J by 6 bases, with 12 bases left in between. There are 13 residues in the CDR3. Germline loops: CDR1 SGHRS, CDR2 YFSETQ. The DNA for the CDR3 is TGCGCCAGCAGCTTTACGGGGGACCGCGAGCAGTACTTC. It yields the protein CASSFTGDREQYF. The full variable domain, its missing parts supplied by reference TRBV5-1 and TRBJ2-7, is KAGVTQTPRYLIKTRGQQVTLSCSPISGHRSVSWYQQTPGQGLQFLFEYFSETQRNKGNFPGRFSGRQFSNSRSEMNVSTLELGDSALYLCASSFTGDREQYFGPGTRLTVT.

The rearrangement links TRBV7-3 to TRBJ1-2; D is possibly TRBD1 (5 bases). The ends were cut back, 3 bases at V and 7 bases at J, with 12 bases in the middle. Per germline, CDR1 SGHTA and CDR2 FQGTGA. The CDR3 length is 13 residues. CDR3 in DNA: TGTGCCAGCAGCTTTGGGGGGATCTTTGGCTACACCTTC. It translates to CASSFGGIFGYTF.

The chain carries TRBV11-2 and TRBJ2-7; tentative D call: TRBD1 (6 bases). This CDR3 comprises 15 residues. Trimming stripped 6 bases from V and 1 base from J, with 16 bases between. From germline, CDR1 is SGHAT and CDR2 FQNNGV. The CDR3 is CASRRPGRGSYEQYF. The CDR3 bases are TGTGCCAGCAGGAGACCGGGTAGGGGGTCCTACGAGCAGTACTTC.

The J gene is TRBJ1-4, the V gene TRBV5-4; 7 bases match TRBD1. The V gene's germline CDR1 is SGHNT and CDR2 YYREEE (reference sequence). This CDR3 spans 12 amino acids. V was clipped by 0 bases and J by 14 bases; unmatched bases: 4. The CDR3 region has the DNA TGTGCCAGCAGCTTGGGACAGGGAAGGCTGTTTTTT. Translated, it gives CASSLGQGRLFF. Variable domain in full (rest from reference TRBV5-4 and TRBJ1-4): ETGVTQSPTHLIKTRGQQVTLRCSSQSGHNTVSWYQQALGQGPQFIFQYYREEENGRGNFPPRFSGLQFPNYSSELNVNALELDDSALYLCASSLGQGRLFFGSGTQLSVL.

This chain joins TRBV6-4 and TRBJ2-2; D perhaps matches TRBD2 (5 bases). V was cut by 0 bases and J by 6 bases, with 8 bases left in between. The CDR3 is made up of 14 amino acids. Germline V gene sequence: CDR1 MRHNA, CDR2 SNTAGT. Written as DNA, the CDR3 is TGTGCCAGCAGTGACTCTAGCGTCGCCGGGGAGCTGTTTTTT. As protein: CASSDSSVAGELFF.

This chain joins TRBV5-4 and TRBJ2-5; TRBD1 agrees at 7 bases. Looked up from germline, CDR1 is SGHNT and CDR2 is YYREEE (reference sequence). CDR3 length equals 15 residues. Trimming at V came to 3 bases and at J to 2 bases, leaving 7 bases not matched to a gene. CDR3 sequence (DNA): TGTGCCAGCAGCTCTAGACAGGGAAGGCAAGAGACCCAGTACTTC. Residues: CASSSRQGRQETQYF.

The chain recombines TRBV6-5 with TRBJ1-1; D may be TRBD1 (5 bases). The CDR3 sequence is 14 residues long. Germline lookup yields CDR1 MNHEY and CDR2 SVGAGI. Trimming pared 1 base from V and 3 bases from J, leaving 9 bases between. The CDR3 DNA reads TGTGCCAGCAGTTACTTGGGGGGGTACACTGAAGCTTTCTTT. This sequence encodes CASSYLGGYTEAFF.

The rearrangement uses TRBV27 and TRBJ2-3; D gene ambiguous. V was shortened by 6 bases and J by 6 bases, with 10 bases between the two germline ends. The CDR3 is 12 amino acids. CDR1 MNHEY and CDR2 SMNVEV come from the germline V gene (reference sequence). The CDR3 bases are TGTGCCAGCAGCTCTTCCGGGGATACGCAGTATTTT. Translation gives CASSSSGDTQYF.

V and J are TRBV7-9 and TRBJ2-1, with 13 positions matching TRBD2. The trim removed 5 bases at V and 9 bases at J, leaving 10 bases unmatched. CDR1 is SEHNR, CDR2 FQNEAQ, per germline (reference sequence). CDR3 size: 16 residues. CDR3 region: CASSAGRTSGRGEQFF. Written as DNA, the CDR3 is TGTGCCAGCAGCGCGGGTAGGACTAGCGGGAGAGGTGAGCAGTTCTTC.

The chain carries TRBV18 and TRBJ1-3; tentatively, D is TRBD1 (5 bases). Germline loops: CDR1 KGHSH, CDR2 LQKENI. The CDR3 is made up of 17 amino acids. Trimming stripped 1 base from V and 2 bases from J, with 15 bases between. The CDR3 sequence: CASSPLGLINPGNTIYF. DNA of the CDR3: TGTGCCAGCTCACCACTGGGACTGATCAATCCTGGAAACACCATATATTTT.